The 29 T cell receptor beta chains reported below all come from one sample, sequenced in a study of T cell responses to AZD1222 COVID-19 vaccine. The assay was immunoSEQ multiplex PCR, and TCRdb's table has in-frame clones only and misses some. The sample yields 120,000 or so clones, about nine tenths seen once. This sample comprised peripheral blood, obtained on day 0 of AZD1222 vaccination. The receptors were sampled from an adult in good health.

This clone was seen repeatedly, ten times or more. The V gene is TRBV24-1, the J gene TRBJ1-2; D is perhaps TRBD1 (5 bases). This CDR3 comprises 13 residues. V lost 9 bases, J lost 6 bases, and 16 bases lay in between. CDR1 KGHDR and CDR2 SFDVKD come from the germline V gene. CDR3 in amino acids: CATEGWGSDGYTF. DNA of the CDR3: TGTGCCACCGAGGGTTGGGGGAGTGATGGCTACACCTTC.

The chain carries TRBV21-1 and TRBJ1-5. TRBV21-1 is noted as a pseudogene. The CDR3 consists of 16 residues. CDR3 region: CASSLGVEDPNQPQHF. CDR3 nucleotides: TGTGCCAGCAGCCTGGGTGTGGAGGACCCTAATCAGCCCCAGCATTTT.

V usage is TRBV19 and J usage is TRBJ1-3; D might be TRBD1 (5 bases). CDR3 length equals 17 residues. Deletions cut 1 base from V and 0 bases from J, with 13 bases between. In germline, CDR1 is LNHDA, CDR2 SQIVND (reference sequence). The CDR3: CASSIGRPGSSGNTIYF. The CDR3, as DNA: TGTGCCAGTAGTATAGGAAGGCCAGGGAGCTCTGGAAACACCATATATTTT.

The chain recombines TRBV27 with TRBJ1-1; 10 positions agree with TRBD1. Per the germline V gene, CDR1 is MNHEY and CDR2 is SMNVEV (reference sequence). CDR3 length: 21 amino acids. With V trimmed by 5 bases and J by 4 bases, 25 bases remained unmatched. The CDR3 spells CASSLSPISGTGELGATEAFF. The CDR3 DNA reads as TGTGCCAGCAGTCTTTCACCCATATCCGGGACAGGGGAACTGGGGGCCACTGAAGCTTTCTTT.

This clone showed up just a few times. The CDR3 loop is CASSEEGNIQYF. The CDR3, as DNA: TGCGCCAGCAGTGAGGAGGGAAACATTCAGTACTTC. The chain carries TRBV10-2 and TRBJ2-4; tentative D call: TRBD2 (5 bases). The V gene's germline CDR1 is WSHSY and CDR2 SAAADI. Trimming removed 2 bases from V and 6 bases from J, with 5 bases in between. There are 12 residues in the CDR3.

V gene TRBV6-2 or TRBV6-3 combines with J gene TRBJ1-2; 7 bases are shared with TRBD1. CDR3 length: 13 amino acids. The germline V gene encodes CDR1 MNHEY and CDR2 SVGEGT. Trimming removed 6 bases from V and 3 bases from J; junction bases left unmatched: 4. The CDR3 DNA is TGTGCCAGCAGCCCCGGGACAGACTATGGCTACACCTTC. The encoded protein is CASSPGTDYGYTF.

The V gene is TRBV4-1, the J gene TRBJ2-3; TRBD1 is a possible D gene (7 bases). The CDR3 runs to 15 residues. The germline V gene encodes CDR1 MGHRA and CDR2 YSYEKL. V gave up 1 base and J gave up 4 bases, with 12 bases separating them. In DNA form, the CDR3 reads TGCGCCAGCAGCCAAGGGGCCAGGGGGGCAGATACGCAGTATTTT. Translation gives CASSQGARGADTQYF.

Written as DNA, the CDR3 is TGTGCCAGCAGCTGGACACCCGGGACAGGGGGGAATGAGCAGTTCTTC. Protein: CASSWTPGTGGNEQFF. The J gene is TRBJ2-1, the V gene TRBV7-2, with TRBD1 matching over 11 bases. Germline loops: CDR1 SGHTA, CDR2 FQGNSA. The CDR3 is made up of 16 amino acids. Trimming cost V 4 bases and J 7 bases; bases outside gene matches: 9.

The chain is built from TRBV14 and TRBJ2-1; D uncertain. This CDR3 is 13 amino acids long. Trimming shortened V by 5 bases and J by 5 bases, and 10 bases separated the two germline ends. Germline V lookup: CDR1 SGHDN, CDR2 FVKESK. CDR3: CASSGLGNNEQFF. Written as DNA, the CDR3 is TGTGCCAGCAGCGGTCTCGGCAACAATGAGCAGTTCTTC.

The chain uses TRBV7-2 and TRBJ2-4; D is ambiguous. V was clipped by 5 bases and J by 8 bases, with 13 bases between them. From germline, CDR1 is SGHTA and CDR2 FQGNSA. This CDR3 contains 13 residues. CDR3 coding DNA: TGTGCCAGCAGCCTCCGGGTTAGGGACATTCAGTACTTC. It codes for CASSLRVRDIQYF. The variable domain in full, with the rest retrieved from reference TRBV7-2 and TRBJ2-4, is GAGVSQSPSNKVTEKGKDVELRCDPISGHTALYWYRQSLGQGLEFLIYFQGNSAPDKSGLPSDRFSAERTGGSVSTLTIQRTQQEDSAVYLCASSLRVRDIQYFGAGTRLSVL.

With respect to this clone: An end of the junction differs from the germline gene, which may be a read error. The chain carries TRBV23-1 and TRBJ1-1; the match to TRBD1 covers 7 bases. TRBV23-1 belongs to the ORF category, with a function that is uncertain. This CDR3 region has 14 residues. In nucleotides, the CDR3 is TGCGCCAGCAGTCAAATGCAGGGGGACACCCAAAGTAACTTT. It translates to CASSQMQGDTQSNF.

The chain carries TRBV29-1 and TRBJ1-1; a weak D match, TRBD1 (5 bases). The CDR3 is 14 amino acids. In germline, CDR1 is SQVTM, CDR2 ANQGSEA. The ends were cut back, 3 bases at V and 3 bases at J, with 14 bases in the middle. CDR3 sequence reads: CSVERRGLDTEAFF. The CDR3 region has the DNA TGCAGCGTTGAGAGAAGGGGTTTGGACACTGAAGCTTTCTTT.

This clone came up once. The J gene is TRBJ2-7, the V gene TRBV27, with 9 bases identical to TRBD1. J lost 5 bases, V lost 6 bases, and 8 bases had no gene match. Germline assignment: CDR1 MNHEY and CDR2 SMNVEV (reference sequence). The CDR3 is 14 amino acids. The DNA of the CDR3 is TGTGCCAGCAGCCCCGGGACAGGGTTACACGAGCAGTACTTC. Its protein product is CASSPGTGLHEQYF.

The chain uses TRBV20-1 and TRBJ1-2; D might be TRBD1 (5 bases). CDR1 is DFQATT and CDR2 is SNEGSKA in the germline V gene (reference sequence). This CDR3 is 13 amino acids long. The V end lost 6 bases, the J end lost 8 bases, and 19 bases lay between the germline ends. For the CDR3, the DNA is TGCAGTGCCAGTAGACCGGGGGGTGAGGGCTACACCTTC. It translates to CSASRPGGEGYTF.

The chain is built from TRBV5-1 and TRBJ1-2; D gene unclear. Germline loops: CDR1 SGHRS, CDR2 YFSETQ. This CDR3 region has 15 residues. V lost 4 bases and J 4 bases, leaving 17 bases between the germline ends. In nucleotides, the CDR3 is TGCGCCAGCAGCCCGGACCTTCAGGAATTCTATGGCTACACCTTC. Amino acid sequence: CASSPDLQEFYGYTF. The whole variable domain, filled in from reference TRBV5-1 and TRBJ1-2, reads KAGVTQTPRYLIKTRGQQVTLSCSPISGHRSVSWYQQTPGQGLQFLFEYFSETQRNKGNFPGRFSGRQFSNSRSEMNVSTLELGDSALYLCASSPDLQEFYGYTFGSGTRLTVV.

V and J are TRBV29-1 and TRBJ2-7, with D perhaps matching TRBD1 (5 bases). CDR1 and CDR2 from the germline V gene are SQVTM and ANQGSEA. With 5 bases removed from V and 3 bases from J, the gap between germline ends came to 14 bases. The CDR3 covers 13 residues. In DNA, the CDR3 is TGCAGCGTTATCGACAGATCGGGCTACGAGCAGTACTTC. Its translation is CSVIDRSGYEQYF.

The chain is built from TRBV9 and TRBJ2-2; TRBD2 matches at 9 bases. The CDR3 covers 17 residues. V lost 7 bases, J lost 3 bases, and 13 bases stayed unmatched. Germline V gives CDR1 SGDLS, CDR2 YYNGEE. The CDR3: CASGDIAGASYTGELFF. Here the CDR3 DNA reads TGTGCCAGCGGGGATATAGCGGGGGCCTCCTACACCGGGGAGCTGTTTTTT.

This chain uses TRBV21-1 with TRBJ1-1; the table gives TRBD1 as D, unverified against the DNA. TRBV21-1 is termed a pseudogene. The CDR3 consists of 17 residues. CDR3 DNA: TGTGCCAGCAGCCGCAAGGGGATCGGTTGCATGAACACTGAAGCTTTCTTT. It codes for CASSRKGIGCMNTEAFF.

The gene calls are TRBV6-4 and TRBJ2-3, with 9 bases lining up with TRBD2. V was clipped by 0 bases and J by 1 base; unmatched bases: 5. In germline, CDR1 is MRHNA, CDR2 SNTAGT. This CDR3 is 17 amino acids long. The CDR3 DNA reads as TGTGCCAGCAGTGACTCGAAGTCTAGCGGGGGCACAGATACGCAGTATTTT. Protein product: CASSDSKSSGGTDTQYF.

The genes are TRBV6-6 and TRBJ1-2; D possibly corresponds to TRBD1 (6 bases). This CDR3 region has 20 residues. From germline, CDR1 is MNHNY and CDR2 SVGAGI (reference sequence). The ends were cut back, 7 bases at V and 1 base at J, with 31 bases in the middle. This CDR3 is CASNYLSSPSLGRGNYGYTF. The CDR3 DNA reads TGTGCCAGCAACTATCTTTCTTCTCCGAGCCTGGGCAGGGGTAACTATGGCTACACCTTC.

The sample holds a few counts of this clone. V is TRBV7-8 and J is TRBJ1-5, with a possible D match to TRBD1 (5 bases). The germline CDR1 and CDR2 sequences are SGHVS and FQNEAQ. Trimming took off 0 bases at V and 5 bases at J, with 11 bases between the two ends. The CDR3 covers 15 residues. The CDR3 DNA is TGTGCCAGCAGCTTAGCCCAGGGTTGGGATCAGCCCCAGCATTTT. It encodes CASSLAQGWDQPQHF.

The chain has TRBV28 and TRBJ2-7; 11 bases are a match to TRBD1. The germline V gene has CDR1 MDHEN and CDR2 SYDVKM. The CDR3 contains 14 residues. V was pared by 6 bases and J by 6 bases, with 7 bases of the junction left unmatched. CDR3 DNA sequence: TGTGCCAGCAGCCCGGGACAGGGGGGCTCCGAGCAGTACTTC. Translated, it gives CASSPGQGGSEQYF.

V usage is TRBV28 and J usage is TRBJ1-1; 10 nucleotides align to TRBD1. Germline trimming cut 6 bases from V and 4 bases from J; bases unmatched to any gene: 11. The length of the CDR3 is 16 residues. The germline CDR1 and CDR2 sequences are MDHEN and SYDVKM. The CDR3 region has the DNA TGTGCCAGCAGCCTTACGACAGGGGGCTATGGCACTGAAGCTTTCTTT. Translated, it gives CASSLTTGGYGTEAFF.

The V gene is TRBV7-2, the J gene TRBJ2-1, with D perhaps TRBD2 (5 bases). Trimming cost V 6 bases and J 2 bases, with 8 bases left between them. Germline V gene lookup returns CDR1 SGHTA and CDR2 FQGNSA. CDR3 length: 13 residues. CDR3 coding DNA: TGTGCCAGCAGAGTGAGGGCCTACAATGAGCAGTTCTTC. It specifies CASRVRAYNEQFF.

The sample holds one count of this clone. The rearrangement uses TRBV28 and TRBJ1-2; D uncertain. V lost 8 bases to trimming and J lost 8 bases, with 9 bases between them. The germline V gene has CDR1 MDHEN and CDR2 SYDVKM. The CDR3 length is 10 residues. Written as DNA, the CDR3 is TGTGCCAGCTCCAATAACGGCTACACCTTC. Its protein is CASSNNGYTF.

The chain has TRBV27 and TRBJ1-2, with D hard to call. Germline CDR1 is MNHEY and CDR2 is SMNVEV (reference sequence). The V end lost 1 base, the J end lost 4 bases, and 7 bases lay between the germline ends. There are 13 residues in the CDR3. The CDR3 sequence: CASSLFSSYGYTF. The CDR3 DNA sequence: TGTGCCAGCAGTTTATTCAGTAGCTATGGCTACACCTTC.

This clone has just a few counts. The V and J genes are TRBV7-9 and TRBJ1-2; TRBD1 agrees at 9 bases. V lost 1 base to trimming and J lost 6 bases; unmatched junction nucleotides: 6. Germline lookup yields CDR1 SEHNR and CDR2 FQNEAQ (reference sequence). The CDR3 loop spans 15 amino acids. The CDR3 nucleotides read TGTGCCAGCAGCTTAGATGACAGGGGGATTAATGGCTACACCTTC. Amino acid sequence: CASSLDDRGINGYTF.

The gene calls are TRBV12-3 or TRBV12-4 and TRBJ1-5, with unresolved D. The CDR3 consists of 13 residues. The ends were cut back, 3 bases at V and 7 bases at J, with 10 bases in the middle. This chain's CDR3 is CASSFAGQQPQHF. The CDR3 bases are TGTGCCAGCAGTTTCGCGGGTCAACAGCCCCAGCATTTT.

V usage is TRBV7-2 and J usage is TRBJ2-7; D ambiguous. This CDR3 has 14 residues. The germline V gene encodes CDR1 SGHTA and CDR2 FQGNSA. Trimming pared 1 base from V and 3 bases from J, leaving 10 bases between. In DNA form, the CDR3 reads TGTGCCAGCAGCTTAGGTCCCAGGAGCTACGAGCAGTACTTC. It yields the protein CASSLGPRSYEQYF.